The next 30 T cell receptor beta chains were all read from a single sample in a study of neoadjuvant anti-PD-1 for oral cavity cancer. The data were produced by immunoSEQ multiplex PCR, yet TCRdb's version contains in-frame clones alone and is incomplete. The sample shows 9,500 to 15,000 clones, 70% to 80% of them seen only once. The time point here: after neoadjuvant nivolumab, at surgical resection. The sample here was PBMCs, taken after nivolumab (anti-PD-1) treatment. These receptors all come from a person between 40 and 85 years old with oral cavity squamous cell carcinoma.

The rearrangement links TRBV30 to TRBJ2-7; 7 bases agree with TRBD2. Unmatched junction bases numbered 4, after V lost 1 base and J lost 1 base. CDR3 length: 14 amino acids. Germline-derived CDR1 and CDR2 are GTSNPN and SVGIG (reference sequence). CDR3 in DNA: TGTGCCTGGAGTGCCGAGCGGGGTTCCTACGAGCAGTACTTC. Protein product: CAWSAERGSYEQYF.

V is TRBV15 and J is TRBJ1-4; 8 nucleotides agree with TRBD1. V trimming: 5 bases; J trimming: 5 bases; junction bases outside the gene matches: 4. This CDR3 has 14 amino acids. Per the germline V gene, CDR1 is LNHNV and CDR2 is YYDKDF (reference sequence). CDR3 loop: CATSGDRWNEKLFF. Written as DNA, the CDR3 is TGTGCCACCAGCGGGGACAGGTGGAATGAAAAACTGTTTTTT.

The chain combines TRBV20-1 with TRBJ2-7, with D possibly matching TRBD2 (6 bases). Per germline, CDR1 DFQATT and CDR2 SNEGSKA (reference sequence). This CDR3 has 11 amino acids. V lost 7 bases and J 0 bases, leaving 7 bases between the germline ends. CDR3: CSDGSSYEQYF. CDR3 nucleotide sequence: TGCAGTGACGGGAGCTCCTACGAGCAGTACTTC.

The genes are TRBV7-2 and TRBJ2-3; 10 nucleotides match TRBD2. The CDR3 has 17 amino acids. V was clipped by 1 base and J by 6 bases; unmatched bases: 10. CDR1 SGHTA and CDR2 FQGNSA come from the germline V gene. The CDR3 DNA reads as TGTGCCAGCAGCTTAGATGCTAGCGGGGGAATGAGGGATACGCAGTATTTT. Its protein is CASSLDASGGMRDTQYF. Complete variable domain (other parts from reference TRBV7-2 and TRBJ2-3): GAGVSQSPSNKVTEKGKDVELRCDPISGHTALYWYRQSLGQGLEFLIYFQGNSAPDKSGLPSDRFSAERTGGSVSTLTIQRTQQEDSAVYLCASSLDASGGMRDTQYFGPGTRLTVL.

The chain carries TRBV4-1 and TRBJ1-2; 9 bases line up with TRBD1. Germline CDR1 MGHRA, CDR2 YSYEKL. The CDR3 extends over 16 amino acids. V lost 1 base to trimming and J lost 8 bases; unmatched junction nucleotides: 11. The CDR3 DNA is TGCGCCAGCAGCCAAGCTATCACAGGGGGCAATGGAGGCTACACCTTC. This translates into CASSQAITGGNGGYTF.

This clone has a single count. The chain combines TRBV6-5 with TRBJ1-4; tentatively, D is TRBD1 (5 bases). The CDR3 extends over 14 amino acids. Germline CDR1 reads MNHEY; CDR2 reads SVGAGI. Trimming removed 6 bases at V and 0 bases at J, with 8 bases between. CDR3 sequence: CASSGAATNEKLFF. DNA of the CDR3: TGTGCCAGCAGCGGGGCAGCAACTAATGAAAAACTGTTTTTT.

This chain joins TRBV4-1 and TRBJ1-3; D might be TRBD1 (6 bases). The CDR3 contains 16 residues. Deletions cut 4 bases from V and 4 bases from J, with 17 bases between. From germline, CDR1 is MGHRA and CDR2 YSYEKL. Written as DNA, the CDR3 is TGCGCCAGCAGCCTATTAGACACAGGGTACGGAAACACCATATATTTT. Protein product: CASSLLDTGYGNTIYF.

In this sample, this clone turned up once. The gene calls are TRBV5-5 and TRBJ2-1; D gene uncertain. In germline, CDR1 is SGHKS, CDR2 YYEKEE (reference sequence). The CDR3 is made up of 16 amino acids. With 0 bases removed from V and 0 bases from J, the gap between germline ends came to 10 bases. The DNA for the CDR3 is TGTGCCAGCAGCTTGGTTCCGGCCGGCTCCTACAATGAGCAGTTCTTC. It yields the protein CASSLVPAGSYNEQFF.

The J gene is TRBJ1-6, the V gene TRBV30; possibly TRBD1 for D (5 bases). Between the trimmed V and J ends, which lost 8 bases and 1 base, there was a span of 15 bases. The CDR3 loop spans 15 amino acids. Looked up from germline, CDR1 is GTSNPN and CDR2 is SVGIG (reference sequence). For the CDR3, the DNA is TGTGCCCGGACTCCTGGGGGGTCCTATAATTCACCCCTCCACTTT. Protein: CARTPGGSYNSPLHF.

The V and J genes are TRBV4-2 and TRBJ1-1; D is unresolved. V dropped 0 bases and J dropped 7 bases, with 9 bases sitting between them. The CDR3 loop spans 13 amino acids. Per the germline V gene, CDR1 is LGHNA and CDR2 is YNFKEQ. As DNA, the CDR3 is TGTGCCAGCAGCCAAGATTTGCATAGTGAAGCTTTCTTT. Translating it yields CASSQDLHSEAFF.

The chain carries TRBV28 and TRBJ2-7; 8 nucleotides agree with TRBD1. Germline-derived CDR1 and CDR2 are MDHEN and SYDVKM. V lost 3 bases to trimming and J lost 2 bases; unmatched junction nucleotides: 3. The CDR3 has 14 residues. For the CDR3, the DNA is TGTGCCAGCAGTTTGGGACAGGCCCCCTACGAGCAGTACTTC. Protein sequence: CASSLGQAPYEQYF. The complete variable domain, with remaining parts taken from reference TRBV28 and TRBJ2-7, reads DVKVTQSSRYLVKRTGEKVFLECVQDMDHENMFWYRQDPGLGLRLIYFSYDVKMKEKGDIPEGYSVSREKKERFSLILESASTNQTSMYLCASSLGQAPYEQYFGPGTRLTVT.

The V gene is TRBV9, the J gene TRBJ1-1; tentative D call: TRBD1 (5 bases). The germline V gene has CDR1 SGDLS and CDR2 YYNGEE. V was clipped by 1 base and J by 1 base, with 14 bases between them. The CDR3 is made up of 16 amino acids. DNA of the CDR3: TGTGCCAGCAGCGTATTTCGGAGGGGTAAGAACACTGAAGCTTTCTTT. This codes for CASSVFRRGKNTEAFF.

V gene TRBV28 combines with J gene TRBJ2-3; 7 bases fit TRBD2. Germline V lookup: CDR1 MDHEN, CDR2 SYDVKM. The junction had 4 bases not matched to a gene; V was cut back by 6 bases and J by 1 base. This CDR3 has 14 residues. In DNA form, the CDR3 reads TGTGCCAGCAGCGTGGGGGGGGGCACAGATACGCAGTATTTT. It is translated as CASSVGGGTDTQYF.

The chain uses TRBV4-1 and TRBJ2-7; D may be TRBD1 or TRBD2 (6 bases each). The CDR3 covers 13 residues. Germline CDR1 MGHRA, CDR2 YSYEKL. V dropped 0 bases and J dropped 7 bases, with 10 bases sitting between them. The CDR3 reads CASSQDGGREQYF. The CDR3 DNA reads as TGCGCCAGCAGCCAAGATGGGGGGCGGGAGCAGTACTTC.

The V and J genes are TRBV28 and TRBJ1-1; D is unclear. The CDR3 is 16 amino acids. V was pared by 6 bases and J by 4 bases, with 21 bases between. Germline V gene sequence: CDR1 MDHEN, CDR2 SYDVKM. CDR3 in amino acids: CASSPPYGRWSTEAFF. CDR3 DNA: TGTGCCAGCAGCCCCCCCTACGGTCGCTGGAGCACTGAAGCTTTCTTT.

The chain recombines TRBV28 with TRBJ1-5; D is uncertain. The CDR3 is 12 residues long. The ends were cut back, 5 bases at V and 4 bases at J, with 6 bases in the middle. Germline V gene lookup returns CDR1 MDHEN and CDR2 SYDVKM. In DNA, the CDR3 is TGTGCCAGCAGTCCAATTAATCAGCCCCAGCATTTT. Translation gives CASSPINQPQHF.

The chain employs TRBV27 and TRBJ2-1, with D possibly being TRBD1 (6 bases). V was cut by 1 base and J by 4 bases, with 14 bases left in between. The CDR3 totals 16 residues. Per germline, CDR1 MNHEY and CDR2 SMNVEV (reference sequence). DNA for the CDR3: TGTGCCAGCAGTTTATTGGGGCAGGGGATATACAATGAGCAGTTCTTC. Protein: CASSLLGQGIYNEQFF.

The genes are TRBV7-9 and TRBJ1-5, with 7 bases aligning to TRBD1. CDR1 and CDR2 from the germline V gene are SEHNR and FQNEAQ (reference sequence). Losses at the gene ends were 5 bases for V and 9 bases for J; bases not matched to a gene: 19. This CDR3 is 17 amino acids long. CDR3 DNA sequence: TGTGCCAGCAGCCTATACTACGGGACAGTCAATCAGCCGCCCCAGCATTTT. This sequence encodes CASSLYYGTVNQPPQHF.

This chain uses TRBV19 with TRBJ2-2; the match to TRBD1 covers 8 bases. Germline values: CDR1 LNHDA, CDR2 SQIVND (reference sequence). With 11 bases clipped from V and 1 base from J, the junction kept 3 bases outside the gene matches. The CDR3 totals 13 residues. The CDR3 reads CAGGTGNTGELFF. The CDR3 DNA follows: TGTGCCGGCGGGACAGGGAACACCGGGGAGCTGTTTTTT.

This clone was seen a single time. The chain's CDR3 is CASSRRDREETQYF. In DNA, the CDR3 is TGTGCCAGCAGCAGGCGGGACAGGGAAGAGACCCAGTACTTC. J is TRBJ2-5 and V is TRBV2; 9 positions agree with TRBD1. The germline CDR1 and CDR2 sequences are SNHLY and FYNNEI. This CDR3 contains 14 residues. V trimming: 6 bases; J trimming: 3 bases; junction bases outside the gene matches: 5.

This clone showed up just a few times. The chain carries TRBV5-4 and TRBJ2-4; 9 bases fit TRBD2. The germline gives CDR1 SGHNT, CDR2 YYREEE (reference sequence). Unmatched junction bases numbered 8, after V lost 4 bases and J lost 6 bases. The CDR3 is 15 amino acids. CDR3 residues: CASSPDQTSGNIQYF. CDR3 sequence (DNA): TGTGCCAGCAGCCCGGACCAGACTAGCGGAAACATTCAGTACTTC.

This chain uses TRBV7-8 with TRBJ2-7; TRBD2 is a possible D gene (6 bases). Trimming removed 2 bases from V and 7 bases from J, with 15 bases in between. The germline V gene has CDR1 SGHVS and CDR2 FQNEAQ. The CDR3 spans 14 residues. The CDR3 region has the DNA TGTGCCAGCAGCTTACTAGGGGTTGCGGGGGAGCAGTACTTC. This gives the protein CASSLLGVAGEQYF.

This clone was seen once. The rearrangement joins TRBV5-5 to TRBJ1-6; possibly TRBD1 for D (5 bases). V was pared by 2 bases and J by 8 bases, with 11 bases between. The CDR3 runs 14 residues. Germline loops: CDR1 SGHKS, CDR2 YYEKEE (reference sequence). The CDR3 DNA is TGTGCCAGCAGCTTCTCGTGGGGCGATTCACCCCTCCACTTT. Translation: CASSFSWGDSPLHF. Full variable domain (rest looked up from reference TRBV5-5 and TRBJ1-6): DAGVTQSPTHLIKTRGQQVTLRCSPISGHKSVSWYQQVLGQGPQFIFQYYEKEERGRGNFPDRFSARQFPNYSSELNVNALLLGDSALYLCASSFSWGDSPLHFGNGTRLTVT.

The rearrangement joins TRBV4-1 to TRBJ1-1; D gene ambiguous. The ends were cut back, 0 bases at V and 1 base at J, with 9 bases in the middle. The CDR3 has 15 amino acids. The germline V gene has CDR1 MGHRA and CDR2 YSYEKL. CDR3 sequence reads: CASSQEIGRNTEAFF. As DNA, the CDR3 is TGCGCCAGCAGCCAAGAAATAGGGAGGAACACTGAAGCTTTCTTT.

The CDR3 region is CASSQEGSNQPQHF. The CDR3 region has the DNA TGTGCCAGCAGCCAAGAGGGCAGCAATCAGCCCCAGCATTTT. The J gene is TRBJ1-5, the V gene TRBV4-2; D unclear. The germline V gene has CDR1 LGHNA and CDR2 YNFKEQ. This CDR3 contains 14 residues. The ends were cut back, 0 bases at V and 1 base at J, with 4 bases in the middle.

For the CDR3, the DNA is TGTGCCAGCAGGGGACAGGGATCAGTCTACGAGCAGTACTTC. Translating it yields CASRGQGSVYEQYF. V is TRBV6-1 and J is TRBJ2-7; 9 bases are a match to TRBD1. The CDR3 runs to 14 residues. V was clipped by 6 bases and J by 3 bases; unmatched bases: 6. From germline, CDR1 is MNHNS and CDR2 SASEGT.

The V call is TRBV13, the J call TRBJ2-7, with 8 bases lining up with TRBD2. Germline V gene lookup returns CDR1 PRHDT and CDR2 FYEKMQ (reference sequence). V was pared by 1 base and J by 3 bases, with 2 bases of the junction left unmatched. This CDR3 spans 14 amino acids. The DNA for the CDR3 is TGTGCCAGCAGCTTAGCAGCGGGAGTCTACGAGCAGTACTTC. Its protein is CASSLAAGVYEQYF. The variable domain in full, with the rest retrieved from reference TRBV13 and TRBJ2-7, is AAGVIQSPRHLIKEKRETATLKCYPIPRHDTVYWYQQGPGQDPQFLISFYEKMQSDKGSIPDRFSAQQFSDYHSELNMSSLELGDSALYFCASSLAAGVYEQYFGPGTRLTVT.

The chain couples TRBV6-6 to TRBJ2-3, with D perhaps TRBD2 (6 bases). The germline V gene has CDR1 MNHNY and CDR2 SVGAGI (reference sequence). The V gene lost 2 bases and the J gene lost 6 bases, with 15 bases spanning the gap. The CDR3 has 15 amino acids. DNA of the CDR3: TGTGCCAGCAGTTACGTAGTGGGAGGCGGCGATACGCAGTATTTT. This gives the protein CASSYVVGGGDTQYF.

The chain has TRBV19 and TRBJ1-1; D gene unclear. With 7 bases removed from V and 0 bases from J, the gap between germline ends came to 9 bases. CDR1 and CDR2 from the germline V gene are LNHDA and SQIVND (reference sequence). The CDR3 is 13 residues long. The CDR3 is CASTGSLNTEAFF. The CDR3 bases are TGTGCCAGTACCGGGTCTTTGAACACTGAAGCTTTCTTT.

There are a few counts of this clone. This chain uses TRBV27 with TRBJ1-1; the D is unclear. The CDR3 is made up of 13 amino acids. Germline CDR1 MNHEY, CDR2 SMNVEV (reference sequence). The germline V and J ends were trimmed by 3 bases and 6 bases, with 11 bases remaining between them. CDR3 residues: CASSLAPWAEAFF. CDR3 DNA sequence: TGTGCCAGCAGTTTGGCTCCCTGGGCTGAAGCTTTCTTT.